Presented here are 29 T cell receptor beta chains from one specimen sequenced in a study of T cells in Graves' hyperthyroidism and ophthalmopathy. Amplification targeted TCR beta CDR3 regions from RNA transcripts. In the first-round RT-PCR of the TCR CDR3, the HTBI primer set was used. One entry per CDR3 protein, called by TCRdb with MiXCR from the multiplex PCR reads. The table records 550,000 to 850,000 distinct CDR3 sequences, roughly 20% of them present only once. Sample: blood. Receptor source: a woman aged 45-60 years with Graves' hyperthyroidism that later progressed to Graves' ophthalmopathy.

The rearrangement joins TRBV10-3 to TRBJ2-2; maybe TRBD1 (5 bases). The CDR3 is 15 amino acids. V lost 4 bases, J lost 1 base, and 10 bases lay in between. The germline V gene encodes CDR1 ENHRY and CDR2 SYGVKD. The CDR3 sequence is CAISANRRNTGELFF. DNA of the CDR3: TGTGCCATCAGTGCCAACAGGAGGAACACCGGGGAGCTGTTTTTT.

This clonotype was observed at least ten times. The rearrangement links TRBV9 to TRBJ2-3; D gene uncertain. V gave up 0 bases and J gave up 2 bases, with 10 bases separating them. The CDR3 is 15 amino acids. Looked up from germline, CDR1 is SGDLS and CDR2 is YYNGEE. CDR3 sequence reads: CASSVAVVSTDTQYF. CDR3 coding DNA: TGTGCCAGCAGCGTAGCGGTAGTCTCCACAGATACGCAGTATTTT.

This clonotype showed up just a few times. DNA for the CDR3: TGTGCCACCAGTGACCCCGACAGGGGACTACCCACCGGGGAGCTGTTTTTT. It encodes CATSDPDRGLPTGELFF. This chain connects TRBV24-1 to TRBJ2-2, with a possible D match to TRBD1 (8 bases). V was shortened by 4 bases and J by 4 bases, with 18 bases between the two germline ends. Germline V gene data show CDR1 as KGHDR and CDR2 as SFDVKD. The CDR3 spans 17 residues.

Ten or more counts support this clonotype. The chain has TRBV6-5 and TRBJ1-2, with D unclear. The CDR3 totals 14 residues. V dropped 2 bases and J dropped 7 bases, with 14 bases sitting between them. In germline, CDR1 is MNHEY, CDR2 SVGAGI. The CDR3 sequence is CASSYPLDETGYTF. The CDR3 bases are TGTGCCAGCAGTTACCCGCTGGACGAGACTGGCTACACCTTC.

This clonotype showed up just a few times. This sequence joins TRBV5-1 and TRBJ1-1, with a weak D call TRBD1 (5 bases). In germline, CDR1 is SGHRS, CDR2 YFSETQ. V gave up 0 bases and J gave up 2 bases, with 14 bases separating them. The CDR3 covers 16 residues. The CDR3 DNA reads TGCGCCAGCAGCTTGGTTCCAGGGAAAGCTAACACTGAAGCTTTCTTT. Its translation: CASSLVPGKANTEAFF.

This clonotype showed up many times. This chain connects TRBV27 to TRBJ2-5, with D tentatively TRBD2 (6 bases). This CDR3 contains 15 residues. The V end lost 3 bases, the J end lost 0 bases, and 11 bases lay between the germline ends. CDR1 MNHEY and CDR2 SMNVEV come from the germline V gene (reference sequence). The CDR3 DNA reads as TGTGCCAGCAGTTTTAGGCGGGGCCACCAAGAGACCCAGTACTTC. Its translation is CASSFRRGHQETQYF.

This clonotype was detected a few times. The chain is built from TRBV2 and TRBJ1-6; a possible D gene is TRBD1 (6 bases). The germline V and J ends were trimmed by 8 bases and 5 bases, with 13 bases remaining between them. CDR1 and CDR2 (germline): SNHLY, FYNNEI. There are 14 residues in the CDR3. CDR3 protein: CASVSRGHNSPLHF. The CDR3 coding sequence is TGTGCCAGCGTCTCCAGGGGCCATAATTCACCCCTCCACTTT.

This clonotype occurred many times. This sequence joins TRBV3-1 and TRBJ2-7, with 9 bases that match TRBD1. J lost 3 bases, V lost 5 bases, and 8 bases had no gene match. CDR3 length: 15 amino acids. In germline, CDR1 is LGHDT, CDR2 YNNKEL (reference sequence). DNA of the CDR3: TGTGCCAGCAGCATCAGGGGACAGGGAAACTACGAGCAGTACTTC. This codes for CASSIRGQGNYEQYF.

This chain links TRBV19 with TRBJ1-2; no clear D. Germline CDR1 reads LNHDA; CDR2 reads SQIVND (reference sequence). V lost 8 bases and J 5 bases, leaving 15 bases between the germline ends. The CDR3 sequence is 13 residues long. The CDR3: CASGDTVGYGYTF. In DNA form, the CDR3 reads TGTGCCAGTGGCGACACCGTGGGGTATGGCTACACCTTC.

This sequence joins TRBV6-1 and TRBJ1-3, with D perhaps matching TRBD1 (5 bases). V was cut by 5 bases and J by 4 bases, with 21 bases left in between. Germline V gene data show CDR1 as MNHNS and CDR2 as SASEGT. There are 17 residues in the CDR3. CDR3 residues: CASSKQGSGTDGNTIYF. The DNA for the CDR3 is TGTGCCAGCAGTAAGCAAGGATCCGGGACGGACGGAAACACCATATATTTT.

In this sample, this clonotype turned up many times. The chain combines TRBV24-1 with TRBJ1-2, with TRBD1 as a possible D gene (6 bases). The V end was cut by 6 bases, the J end by 8 bases, with 18 bases between. The length of the CDR3 is 14 residues. Germline V gene sequence: CDR1 KGHDR, CDR2 SFDVKD. The chain's CDR3 is CATSPRTEKVGYTF. In DNA form, the CDR3 reads TGTGCCACCAGTCCCAGGACAGAGAAAGTAGGCTACACCTTC.

This clonotype has a handful of counts. V is TRBV29-1 and J is TRBJ2-4; D may be TRBD2 (5 bases). The CDR3 is 14 residues long. V was clipped by 0 bases and J by 5 bases, with 11 bases between them. CDR1 is SQVTM, CDR2 ANQGSEA, per germline. In DNA form, the CDR3 reads TGCAGCGTTGAAGACCGGGGTGTCCAAAACATTCAGTACTTC. Translation: CSVEDRGVQNIQYF.

This clonotype has only a few counts. CDR3 sequence reads: CAISPKQGPHEQYF. The CDR3 nucleotides are TGTGCCATCAGCCCGAAACAGGGTCCCCACGAGCAGTACTTC. The chain is built from TRBV10-3 and TRBJ2-7; possibly TRBD1 for D (6 bases). Per germline, CDR1 ENHRY and CDR2 SYGVKD. The CDR3 runs 14 residues. The V end was cut by 6 bases, the J end by 5 bases, with 17 bases between.

The table lists this clonotype with many counts. V usage is TRBV4-1 and J usage is TRBJ2-1; 8 nucleotides agree with TRBD2. Unmatched junction bases numbered 11, after V lost 3 bases and J lost 4 bases. CDR1 and CDR2 from the germline V gene are MGHRA and YSYEKL. CDR3 size: 17 residues. The CDR3 is CASSHLPLAGGYNEQFF. CDR3 DNA sequence: TGCGCCAGCAGCCACTTACCACTTGCGGGGGGTTACAATGAGCAGTTCTTC.

The V and J genes are TRBV3-1 and TRBJ2-3, with 7 nucleotides matching TRBD2. Unmatched junction bases numbered 16, after V lost 2 bases and J lost 2 bases. CDR1 and CDR2 from the germline V gene are LGHDT and YNNKEL (reference sequence). The CDR3 sequence is 19 residues long. The CDR3 sequence is CASSQRPRLERGNTDTQYF. CDR3 DNA: TGTGCCAGCAGCCAAAGGCCCCGGTTGGAGCGGGGTAACACAGATACGCAGTATTTT.

This clonotype came up many times. The chain links TRBV6-1 to TRBJ2-1; D gene ambiguous. Germline V lookup: CDR1 MNHNS, CDR2 SASEGT. V lost 5 bases, J lost 0 bases, and 14 bases lay in between. The CDR3 runs to 16 residues. DNA of the CDR3: TGTGCCAGCAGTCACTTGGTCCGCAGCTCCTACAATGAGCAGTTCTTC. It codes for CASSHLVRSSYNEQFF.

This clonotype was seen more than once but under ten times. The chain couples TRBV2 to TRBJ2-3; perhaps TRBD2 as D (6 bases). Germline CDR1 is SNHLY and CDR2 is FYNNEI. Trimming cost V 8 bases and J 0 bases, with 27 bases left between them. This CDR3 has 19 amino acids. The CDR3 sequence: CASAGGGTTTKTSTDTQYF. The CDR3 bases are TGTGCCAGCGCTGGGGGAGGAACAACCACTAAGACTAGCACAGATACGCAGTATTTT.

This clonotype was found a few times. V and J are TRBV30 and TRBJ1-4, with D unresolved. The CDR3 is made up of 13 amino acids. V was pared by 1 base and J by 7 bases, with 10 bases between. The germline CDR1 and CDR2 sequences are GTSNPN and SVGIG (reference sequence). CDR3 DNA: TGTGCCTGGAGTGCGACCGGACGTGAAAAACTGTTTTTT. This codes for CAWSATGREKLFF.

V gene TRBV7-9 combines with J gene TRBJ2-2, with D unresolved. The CDR3 is 13 residues long. Trimming removed 7 bases from V and 9 bases from J, with 15 bases in between. Germline V CDR1 and CDR2: SEHNR, FQNEAQ (reference sequence). CDR3 coding DNA: TGTGCCAGCACGCTCTCCATCGTGCGGGAGCTGTTTTTT. Translated, it gives CASTLSIVRELFF.

This clonotype was detected only a few times. The chain employs TRBV19 and TRBJ1-5; unclear D gene. The CDR3 has 14 amino acids. V lost 11 bases to trimming and J lost 5 bases, with 19 bases between them. CDR1 is LNHDA and CDR2 is SQIVND in the germline V gene (reference sequence). The CDR3 is CAAEGIGPYQPQHF. CDR3 sequence (DNA): TGTGCCGCAGAAGGGATAGGGCCTTATCAGCCCCAGCATTTT.

This clonotype was recorded a few times. V is TRBV9 and J is TRBJ2-3; D call uncertain. V was pared by 3 bases and J by 3 bases, with 14 bases between. The CDR3 sequence is 15 residues long. Germline V gene sequence: CDR1 SGDLS, CDR2 YYNGEE. The CDR3 DNA is TGTGCCAGCAGCGAACGGACCCGGCTAACAGATACGCAGTATTTT. Amino acids: CASSERTRLTDTQYF.

Only a few counts were recorded for this clonotype. The rearrangement uses TRBV12-3 or TRBV12-4 and TRBJ1-4, with D unresolved. With 3 bases removed from V and 4 bases from J, the gap between germline ends came to 12 bases. This CDR3 spans 15 amino acids. CDR3 coding DNA: TGTGCCAGCAGTTTGATTGGGAGGGATAATGAAAAACTGTTTTTT. It codes for CASSLIGRDNEKLFF.

The chain combines TRBV6-1 with TRBJ1-5; D not certain. Trimming took 1 base from V and 1 from J, leaving 5 bases between them. CDR1 is MNHNS and CDR2 is SASEGT in the germline V gene. This CDR3 is built from 14 residues. The CDR3 nucleotides are TGTGCCAGCAGTGAAGTACAGAGCAATCAGCCCCAGCATTTT. Translation gives CASSEVQSNQPQHF.

This clonotype turned up a few times. The chain recombines TRBV12-3 or TRBV12-4 with TRBJ1-2, with 7 bases matching TRBD1. CDR3 length: 14 amino acids. The V gene end was trimmed by 5 bases and the J gene end by 7 bases; junction bases not matched to a gene: 10. Written as DNA, the CDR3 is TGTGCCAGCAGTCCCTCCCAGGGGGGTTCTGGCTACACCTTC. Its translation: CASSPSQGGSGYTF.

This clonotype was detected ten times or more. V gene TRBV5-1 combines with J gene TRBJ2-7; D is possibly TRBD2 (5 bases). CDR1 and CDR2 (germline): SGHRS, YFSETQ. The CDR3 loop spans 15 amino acids. Trimming took off 3 bases at V and 5 bases at J, with 18 bases between the two ends. The CDR3 loop reads CASSWIKPGENEQYF. CDR3 coding DNA: TGCGCCAGCAGCTGGATAAAACCCGGGGAGAACGAGCAGTACTTC.

The CDR3 DNA reads as TGTGCCAGCAGCTTAAACGGGTGGGAGGGCGCAGATACGCAGTATTTT. This sequence encodes CASSLNGWEGADTQYF. This chain links TRBV7-3 with TRBJ2-3; 7 bases fit TRBD2. V dropped 1 base and J dropped 4; count of bases not matched to a gene: 8. The CDR3 has 16 residues. The V gene's germline CDR1 is SGHTA and CDR2 FQGTGA.

This clonotype was counted at least ten times. V is TRBV10-3 and J is TRBJ1-1; TRBD1 matches 7 bases. Germline V gives CDR1 ENHRY, CDR2 SYGVKD. The CDR3 sequence is 14 residues long. J gave up 6 bases and V 8 bases, and 12 bases lay outside the gene matches. Here the CDR3 DNA reads TGTGCCATCCGAGTTACAGGGGCCCAGGCTGAAGCTTTCTTT. The encoded protein is CAIRVTGAQAEAFF.

The CDR3 spells CASSLVLGGQETQYF. CDR3 in DNA: TGTGCCAGCAGTTTGGTACTGGGGGGGCAAGAGACCCAGTACTTC. The V call is TRBV12-3 or TRBV12-4, the J call TRBJ2-5, with 7 bases matching TRBD2. Unmatched junction bases numbered 6, after V lost 3 bases and J lost 2 bases. The CDR3 contains 15 residues.

This clonotype turned up a few times. The gene calls are TRBV3-1 and TRBJ2-2; D is uncertain. V was shortened by 0 bases and J by 7 bases, with 18 bases between the two germline ends. The CDR3 is 17 amino acids. Germline CDR1 LGHDT, CDR2 YNNKEL (reference sequence). CDR3 nucleotides: TGTGCCAGCAGCCAAGAGCAAGGACGCTCCTTTCTCGGGGAGCTGTTTTTT. Protein product: CASSQEQGRSFLGELFF.